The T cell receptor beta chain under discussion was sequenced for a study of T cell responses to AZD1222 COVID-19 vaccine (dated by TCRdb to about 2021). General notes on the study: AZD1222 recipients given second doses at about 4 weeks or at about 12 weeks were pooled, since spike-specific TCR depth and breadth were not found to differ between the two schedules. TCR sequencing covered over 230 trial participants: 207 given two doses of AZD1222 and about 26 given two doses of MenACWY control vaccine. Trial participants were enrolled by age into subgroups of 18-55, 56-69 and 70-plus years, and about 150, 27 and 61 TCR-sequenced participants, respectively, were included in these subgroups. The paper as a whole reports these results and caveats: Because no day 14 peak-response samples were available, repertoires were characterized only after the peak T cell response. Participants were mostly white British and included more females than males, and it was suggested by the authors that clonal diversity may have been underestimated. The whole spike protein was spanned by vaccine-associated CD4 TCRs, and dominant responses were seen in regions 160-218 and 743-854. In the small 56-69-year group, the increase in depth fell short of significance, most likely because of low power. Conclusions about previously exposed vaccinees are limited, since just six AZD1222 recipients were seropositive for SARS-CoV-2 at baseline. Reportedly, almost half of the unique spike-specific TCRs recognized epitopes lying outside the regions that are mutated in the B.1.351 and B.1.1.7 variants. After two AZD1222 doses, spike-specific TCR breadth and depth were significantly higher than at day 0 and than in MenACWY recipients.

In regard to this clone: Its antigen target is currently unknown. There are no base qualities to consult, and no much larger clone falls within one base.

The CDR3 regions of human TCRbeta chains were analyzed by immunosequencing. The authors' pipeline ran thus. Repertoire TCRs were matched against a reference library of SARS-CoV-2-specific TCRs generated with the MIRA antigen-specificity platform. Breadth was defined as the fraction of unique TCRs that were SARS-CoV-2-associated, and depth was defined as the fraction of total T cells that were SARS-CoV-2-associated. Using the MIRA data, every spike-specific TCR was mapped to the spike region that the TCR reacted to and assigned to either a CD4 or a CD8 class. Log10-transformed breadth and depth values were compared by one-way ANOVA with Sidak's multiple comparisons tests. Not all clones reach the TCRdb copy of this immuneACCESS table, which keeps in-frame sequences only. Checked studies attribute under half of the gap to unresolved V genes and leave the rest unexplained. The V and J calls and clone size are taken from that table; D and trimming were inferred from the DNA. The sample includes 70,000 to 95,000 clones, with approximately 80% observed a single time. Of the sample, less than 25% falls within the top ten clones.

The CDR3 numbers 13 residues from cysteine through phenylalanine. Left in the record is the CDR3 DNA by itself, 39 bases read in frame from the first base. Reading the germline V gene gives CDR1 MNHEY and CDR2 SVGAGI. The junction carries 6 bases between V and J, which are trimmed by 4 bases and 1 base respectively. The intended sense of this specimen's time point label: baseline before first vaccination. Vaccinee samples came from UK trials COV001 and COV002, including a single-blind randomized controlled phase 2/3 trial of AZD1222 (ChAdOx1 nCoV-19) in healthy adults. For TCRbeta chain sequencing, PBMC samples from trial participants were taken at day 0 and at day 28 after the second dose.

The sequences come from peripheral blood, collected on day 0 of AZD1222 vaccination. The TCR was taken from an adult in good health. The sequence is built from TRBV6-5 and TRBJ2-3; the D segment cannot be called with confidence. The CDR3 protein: CASSSLGTDTQYF. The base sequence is TGTGCCAGCAGTTCCTTAGGCACAGATACGCAGTATTTT.